This TCR beta chain came from a study of blood T cells in healthy people across ages. PCR was performed a second time for roughly 7 to 12 cycles using a sample-barcoded 5' primer and a J-beta primer mix. TCRdb ran MiXCR on the 5' RACE reads and lists one entry per CDR3 protein. In the table there are around 800,000 distinct CDR3 sequences, about 59% of which are singletons. J was trimmed by 9 bases and V by 2 bases; bases with no gene match: 6. CDR1 and CDR2 from the germline V gene are LGHNA and YNFKEQ. This CDR3 is built from 14 residues. The chain is built from TRBV4-2 and TRBJ2-1, with 8 positions matching TRBD2. Sequencing input: blood. The receptor comes from a man between 25 and 39 years old in good health. This CDR3 is CASSQPGTRGEQFF. The CDR3 nucleotides read TGTGCCAGCAGCCAACCCGGGACTAGAGGTGAGCAGTTCTTC.